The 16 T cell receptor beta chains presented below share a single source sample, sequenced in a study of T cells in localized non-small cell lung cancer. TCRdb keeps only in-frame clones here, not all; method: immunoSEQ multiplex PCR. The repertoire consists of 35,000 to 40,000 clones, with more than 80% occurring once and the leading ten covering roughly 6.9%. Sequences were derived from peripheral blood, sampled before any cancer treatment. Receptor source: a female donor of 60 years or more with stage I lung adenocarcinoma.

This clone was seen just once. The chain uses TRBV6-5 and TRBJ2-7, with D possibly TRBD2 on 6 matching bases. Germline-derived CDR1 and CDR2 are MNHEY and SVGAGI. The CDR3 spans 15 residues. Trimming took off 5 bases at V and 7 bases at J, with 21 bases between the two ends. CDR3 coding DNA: TGTGCCAGCAGTCCCCCCTTCGGAGGGCCATGGGAGCAGTACTTC. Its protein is CASSPPFGGPWEQYF.

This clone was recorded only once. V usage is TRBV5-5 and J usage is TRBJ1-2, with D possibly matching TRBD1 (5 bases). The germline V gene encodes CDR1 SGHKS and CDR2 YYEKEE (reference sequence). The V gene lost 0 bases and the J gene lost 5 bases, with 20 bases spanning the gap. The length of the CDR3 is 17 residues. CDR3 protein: CASSLGGVPVLAYGYTF. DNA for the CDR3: TGTGCCAGCAGCTTGGGAGGGGTTCCGGTTTTGGCGTATGGCTACACCTTC.

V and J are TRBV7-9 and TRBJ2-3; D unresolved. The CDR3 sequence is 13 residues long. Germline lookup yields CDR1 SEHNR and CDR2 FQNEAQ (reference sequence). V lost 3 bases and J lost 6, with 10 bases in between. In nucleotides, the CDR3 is TGTGCCAGCAGCTTGATGGTGGGGGATACGCAGTATTTT. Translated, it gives CASSLMVGDTQYF.

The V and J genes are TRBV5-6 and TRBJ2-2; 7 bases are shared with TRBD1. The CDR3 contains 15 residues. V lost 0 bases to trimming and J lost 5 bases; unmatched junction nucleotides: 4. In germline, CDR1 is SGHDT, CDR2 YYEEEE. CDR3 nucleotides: TGTGCCAGCAGCTTGGAGGGGGCGGTTACCGGGGAGCTGTTTTTT. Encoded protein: CASSLEGAVTGELFF.

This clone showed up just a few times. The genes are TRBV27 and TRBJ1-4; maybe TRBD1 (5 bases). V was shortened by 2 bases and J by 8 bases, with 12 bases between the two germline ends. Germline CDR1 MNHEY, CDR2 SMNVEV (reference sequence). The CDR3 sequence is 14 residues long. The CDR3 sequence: CASSLEQAGEKLFF. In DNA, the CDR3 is TGTGCCAGCAGTTTAGAACAGGCTGGGGAAAAACTGTTTTTT.

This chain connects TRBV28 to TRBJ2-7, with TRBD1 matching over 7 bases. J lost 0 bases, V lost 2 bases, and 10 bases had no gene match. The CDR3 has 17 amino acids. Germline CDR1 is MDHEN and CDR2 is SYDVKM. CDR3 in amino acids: CASSLGWPTGSSYEQYV. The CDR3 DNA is TGTGCCAGCAGTTTAGGGTGGCCGACAGGGAGCTCCTACGAGCAGTACGTC.

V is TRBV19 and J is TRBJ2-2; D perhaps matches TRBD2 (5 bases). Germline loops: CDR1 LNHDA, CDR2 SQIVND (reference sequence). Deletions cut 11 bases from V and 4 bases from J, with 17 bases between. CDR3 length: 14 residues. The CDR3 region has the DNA TGTGCCTGTCGTGACCCACGGGGCACCGGGGAGCTGTTTTTT. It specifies CACRDPRGTGELFF.

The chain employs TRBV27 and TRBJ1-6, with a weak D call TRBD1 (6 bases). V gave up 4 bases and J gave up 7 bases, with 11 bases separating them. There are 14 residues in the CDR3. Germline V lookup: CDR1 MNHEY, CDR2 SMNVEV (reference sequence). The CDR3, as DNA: TGTGCCAGCAGTTCACAGGGAGCGAATTCACCCCTCCACTTT. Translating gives CASSSQGANSPLHF.

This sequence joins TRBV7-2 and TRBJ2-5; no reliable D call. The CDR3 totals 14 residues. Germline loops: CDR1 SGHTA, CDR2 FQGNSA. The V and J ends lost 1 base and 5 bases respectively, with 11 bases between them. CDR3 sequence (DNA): TGTGCCAGCAGCTTAGTTGCGGTGTCCGAGACCCAGTACTTC. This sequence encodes CASSLVAVSETQYF.

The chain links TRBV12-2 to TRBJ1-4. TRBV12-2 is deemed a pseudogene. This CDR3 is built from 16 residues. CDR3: CASRPRSLRSHEKLFF. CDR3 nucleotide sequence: TGTGCAAGTCGCCCCCGTTCTCTACGGTCACATGAAAAACTGTTTTTT.

CDR3 amino acids: CASSFNGGAVQEQYF. DNA of the CDR3: TGTGCCAGCAGCTTTAACGGGGGGGCCGTGCAAGAGCAGTACTTC. The J gene is TRBJ2-7, the V gene TRBV5-4; 8 bases fit TRBD2. The CDR3 is 15 amino acids. V dropped 2 bases and J dropped 7; count of bases not matched to a gene: 11. The V gene's germline CDR1 is SGHNT and CDR2 YYREEE (reference sequence).

The CDR3 DNA follows: TGTGCCAGCAGCTTTAACCTAGCCCTAGCCAAAAACATTCAGTACTTC. Residues: CASSFNLALAKNIQYF. The V call is TRBV7-2, the J call TRBJ2-4; D might be TRBD2 (5 bases). Germline V gene lookup returns CDR1 SGHTA and CDR2 FQGNSA. Trimming took 3 bases from V and 0 from J, leaving 12 bases between them. The CDR3 loop spans 16 amino acids.

As DNA, the CDR3 is TGTGCCAGCAGTTTTTCCCCCGGGGTGGGTAATTCACCCCTCCACTTT. Protein: CASSFSPGVGNSPLHF. The V call is TRBV27, the J call TRBJ1-6; no clear D. Germline V gene lookup returns CDR1 MNHEY and CDR2 SMNVEV (reference sequence). CDR3 length: 16 residues. The ends were cut back, 3 bases at V and 6 bases at J, with 15 bases in the middle.

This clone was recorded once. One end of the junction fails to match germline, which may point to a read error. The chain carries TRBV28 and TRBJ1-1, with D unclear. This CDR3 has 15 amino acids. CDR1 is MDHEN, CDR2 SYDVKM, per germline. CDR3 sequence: CASRPPFVGNAEAFF. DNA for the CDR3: TGTGCCAGCAGGCCCCCGTTTGTGGGGAACGCTGAAGCTTTCTTT.

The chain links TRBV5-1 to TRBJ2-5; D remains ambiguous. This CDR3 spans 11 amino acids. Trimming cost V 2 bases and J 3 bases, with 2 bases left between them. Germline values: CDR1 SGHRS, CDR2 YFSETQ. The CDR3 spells CASSFKETQYF. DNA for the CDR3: TGCGCCAGCAGCTTCAAAGAGACCCAGTACTTC.

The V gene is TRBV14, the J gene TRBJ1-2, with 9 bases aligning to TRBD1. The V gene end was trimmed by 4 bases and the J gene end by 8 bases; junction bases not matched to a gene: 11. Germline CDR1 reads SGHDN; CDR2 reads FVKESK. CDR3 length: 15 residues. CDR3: CASSPGTGPLRGYTF. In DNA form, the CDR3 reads TGTGCCAGCAGCCCCGGGACAGGGCCCTTGAGAGGCTACACCTTC. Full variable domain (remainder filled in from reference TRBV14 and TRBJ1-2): EAGVTQFPSHSVIEKGQTVTLRCDPISGHDNLYWYRRVMGKEIKFLLHFVKESKQDESGMPNNRFLAERTGGTYSTLKVQPAELEDSGVYFCASSPGTGPLRGYTFGSGTRLTVV.